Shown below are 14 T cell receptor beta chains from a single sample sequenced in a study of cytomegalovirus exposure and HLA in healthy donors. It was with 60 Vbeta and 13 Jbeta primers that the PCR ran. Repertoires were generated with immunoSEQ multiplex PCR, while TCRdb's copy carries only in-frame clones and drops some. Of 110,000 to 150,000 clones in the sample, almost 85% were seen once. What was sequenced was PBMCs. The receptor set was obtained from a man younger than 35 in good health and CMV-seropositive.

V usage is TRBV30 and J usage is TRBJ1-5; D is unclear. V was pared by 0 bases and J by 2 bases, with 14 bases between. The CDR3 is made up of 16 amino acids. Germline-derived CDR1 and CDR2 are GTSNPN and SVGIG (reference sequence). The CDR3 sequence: CAWSVVGMRGNQPQHF. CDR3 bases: TGTGCCTGGAGTGTAGTGGGGATGAGGGGCAATCAGCCCCAGCATTTT. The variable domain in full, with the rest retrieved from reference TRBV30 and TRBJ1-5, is SQTIHQWPATLVQPVGSPLSLECTVEGTSNPNLYWYRQAAGRGLQLLFYSVGIGQISSEVPQNLSASRPQDRQFILSSKKLLLSDSGFYLCAWSVVGMRGNQPQHFGDGTRLSIL.

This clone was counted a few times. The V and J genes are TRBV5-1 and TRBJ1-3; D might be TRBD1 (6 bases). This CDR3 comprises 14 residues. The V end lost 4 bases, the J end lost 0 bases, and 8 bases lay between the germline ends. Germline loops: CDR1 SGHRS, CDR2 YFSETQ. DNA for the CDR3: TGCGCCAGCAGCGAACAGGGCTCTGGAAACACCATATATTTT. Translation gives CASSEQGSGNTIYF.

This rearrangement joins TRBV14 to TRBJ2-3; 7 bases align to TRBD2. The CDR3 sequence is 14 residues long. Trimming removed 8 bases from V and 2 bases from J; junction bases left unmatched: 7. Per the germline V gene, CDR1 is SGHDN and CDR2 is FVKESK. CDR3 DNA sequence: TGTGCCAGCGGAGAGGGGAGGGCCACAGATACGCAGTATTTT. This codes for CASGEGRATDTQYF. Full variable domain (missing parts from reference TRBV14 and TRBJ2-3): EAGVTQFPSHSVIEKGQTVTLRCDPISGHDNLYWYRRVMGKEIKFLLHFVKESKQDESGMPNNRFLAERTGGTYSTLKVQPAELEDSGVYFCASGEGRATDTQYFGPGTRLTVL.

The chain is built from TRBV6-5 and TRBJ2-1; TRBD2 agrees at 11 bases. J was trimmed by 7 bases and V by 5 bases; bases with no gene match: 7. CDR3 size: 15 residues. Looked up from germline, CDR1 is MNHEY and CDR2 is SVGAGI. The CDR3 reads CASSGIAGGKNEQFF. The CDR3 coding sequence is TGTGCCAGCAGTGGAATAGCGGGAGGGAAAAATGAGCAGTTCTTC.

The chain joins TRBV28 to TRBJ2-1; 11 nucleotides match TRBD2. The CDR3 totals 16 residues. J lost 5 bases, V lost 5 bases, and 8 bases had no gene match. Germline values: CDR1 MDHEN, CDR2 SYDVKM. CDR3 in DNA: TGTGCCAGCAGTCCGCGACTAGCGGGGAAGGACAATGAGCAGTTCTTC. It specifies CASSPRLAGKDNEQFF. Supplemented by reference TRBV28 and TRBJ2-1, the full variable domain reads DVKVTQSSRYLVKRTGEKVFLECVQDMDHENMFWYRQDPGLGLRLIYFSYDVKMKEKGDIPEGYSVSREKKERFSLILESASTNQTSMYLCASSPRLAGKDNEQFFGPGTRLTVL.

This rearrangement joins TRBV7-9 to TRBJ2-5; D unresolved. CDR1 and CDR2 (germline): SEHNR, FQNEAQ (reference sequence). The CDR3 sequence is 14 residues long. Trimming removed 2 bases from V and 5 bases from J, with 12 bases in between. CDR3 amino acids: CASSLNQVVETQYF. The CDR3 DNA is TGTGCCAGCAGCTTAAACCAGGTGGTCGAGACCCAGTACTTC.

CDR3 residues: CASSEEWDSNQPQHF. Here the CDR3 DNA reads TGTGCCAGCAGTGAAGAATGGGACAGTAATCAGCCCCAGCATTTT. V is TRBV2 and J is TRBJ1-5; 7 bases are shared with TRBD1. Germline lookup yields CDR1 SNHLY and CDR2 FYNNEI. The CDR3 runs 15 residues. V dropped 1 base and J dropped 4; count of bases not matched to a gene: 4.

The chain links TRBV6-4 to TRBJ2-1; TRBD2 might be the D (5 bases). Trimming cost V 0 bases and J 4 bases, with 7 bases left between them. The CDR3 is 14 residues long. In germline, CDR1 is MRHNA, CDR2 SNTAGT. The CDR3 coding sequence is TGTGCCAGCAGTGACTCAGCGGAGTACAATGAGCAGTTCTTC. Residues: CASSDSAEYNEQFF.

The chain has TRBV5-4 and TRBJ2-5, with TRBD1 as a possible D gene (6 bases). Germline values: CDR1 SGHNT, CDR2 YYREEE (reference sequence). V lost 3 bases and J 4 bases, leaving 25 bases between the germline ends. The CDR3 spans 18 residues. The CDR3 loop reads CASSSVGGRRVIGETQYF. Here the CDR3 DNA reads TGTGCCAGCAGCTCCGTAGGGGGTCGTCGGGTCATTGGAGAGACCCAGTACTTC.

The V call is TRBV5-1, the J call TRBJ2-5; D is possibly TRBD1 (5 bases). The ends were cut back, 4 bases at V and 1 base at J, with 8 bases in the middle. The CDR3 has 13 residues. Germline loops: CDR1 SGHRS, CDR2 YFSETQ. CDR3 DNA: TGCGCCAGCAGCGTTGGGGCCCAAGAGACCCAGTACTTC. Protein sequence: CASSVGAQETQYF.

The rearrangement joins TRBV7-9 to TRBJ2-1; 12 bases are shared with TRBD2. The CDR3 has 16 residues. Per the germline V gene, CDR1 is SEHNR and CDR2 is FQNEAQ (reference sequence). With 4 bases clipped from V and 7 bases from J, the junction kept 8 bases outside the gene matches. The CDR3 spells CASSWASSGRANEQFF. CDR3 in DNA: TGTGCCAGCAGCTGGGCCTCTAGCGGGAGGGCTAATGAGCAGTTCTTC.

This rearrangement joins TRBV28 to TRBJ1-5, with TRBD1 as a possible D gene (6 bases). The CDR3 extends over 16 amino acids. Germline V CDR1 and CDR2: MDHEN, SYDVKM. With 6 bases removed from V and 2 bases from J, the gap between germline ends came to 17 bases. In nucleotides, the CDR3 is TGTGCCAGCAGCTCTCTGGGGACAAGAGGCAATCAGCCCCAGCATTTT. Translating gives CASSSLGTRGNQPQHF.

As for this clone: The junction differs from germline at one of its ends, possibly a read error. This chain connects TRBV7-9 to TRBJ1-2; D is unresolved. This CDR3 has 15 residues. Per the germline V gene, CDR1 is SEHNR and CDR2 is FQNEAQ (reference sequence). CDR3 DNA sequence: TGTTCCAGCAGCTTGATAGGATACTACGCCCGGGGCTACACCTTC. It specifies CSSSLIGYYARGYTF. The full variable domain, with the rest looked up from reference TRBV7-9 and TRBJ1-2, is DTGVSQNPRHKITKRGQNVTFRCDPISEHNRLYWYRQTLGQGPEFLTYFQNEAQLEKSRLLSDRFSAERPKGSFSTLEIQRTEQGDSAMYLCSSSLIGYYARGYTFGSGTRLTVV.

The CDR3 region has the DNA TGTGCCAGCAGTACACACAGGGGCGAGCAGTACTTC. The encoded protein is CASSTHRGEQYF. The chain links TRBV25-1 to TRBJ2-5, with 7 bases matching TRBD1. The J call may be wrong; the DNA end is better matched by TRBJ2-7. The CDR3 sequence is 12 residues long. Per germline, CDR1 MGHDK and CDR2 SYGVNS.